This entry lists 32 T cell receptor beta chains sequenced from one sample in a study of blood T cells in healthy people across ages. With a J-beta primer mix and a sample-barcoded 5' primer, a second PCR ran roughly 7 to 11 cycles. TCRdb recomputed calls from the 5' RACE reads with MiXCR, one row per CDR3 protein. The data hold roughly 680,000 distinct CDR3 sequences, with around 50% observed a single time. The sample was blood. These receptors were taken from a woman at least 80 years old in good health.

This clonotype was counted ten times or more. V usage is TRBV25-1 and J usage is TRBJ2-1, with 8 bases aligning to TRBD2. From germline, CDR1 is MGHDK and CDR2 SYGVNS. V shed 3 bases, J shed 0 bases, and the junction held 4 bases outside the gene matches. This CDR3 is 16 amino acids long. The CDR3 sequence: CASSDTAGASYNEQFF. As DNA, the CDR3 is TGTGCCAGCAGTGATACAGCGGGGGCCTCCTACAATGAGCAGTTCTTC. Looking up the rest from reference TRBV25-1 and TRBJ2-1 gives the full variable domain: EADIYQTPRYLVIGTGKKITLECSQTMGHDKMYWYQQDPGMELHLIHYSYGVNSTEKGDLSSESTVSRIRTEHFPLTLESARPSHTSQYLCASSDTAGASYNEQFFGPGTRLTVL.

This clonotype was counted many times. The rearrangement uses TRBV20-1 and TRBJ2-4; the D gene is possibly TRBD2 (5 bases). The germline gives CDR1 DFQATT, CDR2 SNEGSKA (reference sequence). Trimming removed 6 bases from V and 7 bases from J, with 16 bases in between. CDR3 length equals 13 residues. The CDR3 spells CSALDNRGNIQYF. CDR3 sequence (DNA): TGCAGTGCGCTAGACAATAGAGGGAACATTCAGTACTTC.

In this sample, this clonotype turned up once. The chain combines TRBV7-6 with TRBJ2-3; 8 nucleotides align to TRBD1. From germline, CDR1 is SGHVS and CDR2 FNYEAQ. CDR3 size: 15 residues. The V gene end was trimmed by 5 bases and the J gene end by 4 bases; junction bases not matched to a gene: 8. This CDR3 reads CASSPGDRNPDTQYF. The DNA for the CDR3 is TGTGCCAGCAGCCCGGGGGACAGGAACCCAGATACGCAGTATTTT.

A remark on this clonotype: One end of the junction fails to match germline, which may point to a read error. The CDR3 region is CTSSYPHRQGQETQFF. The CDR3 DNA reads TGTACCAGCAGTTACCCTCACCGACAGGGCCAAGAGACCCAGTTCTTC. This chain links TRBV6-5 with TRBJ2-7; 7 bases are shared with TRBD1. The DNA matches TRBJ2-1 better at its end, which makes the J call doubtful. The CDR3 length is 16 residues. Germline values: CDR1 MNHEY, CDR2 SVGAGI.

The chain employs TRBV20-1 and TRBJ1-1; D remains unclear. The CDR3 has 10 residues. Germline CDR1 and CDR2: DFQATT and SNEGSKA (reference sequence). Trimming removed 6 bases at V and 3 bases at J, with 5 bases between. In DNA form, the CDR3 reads TGCAGTGCGAAGTACACTGAAGCTTTCTTT. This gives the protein CSAKYTEAFF.

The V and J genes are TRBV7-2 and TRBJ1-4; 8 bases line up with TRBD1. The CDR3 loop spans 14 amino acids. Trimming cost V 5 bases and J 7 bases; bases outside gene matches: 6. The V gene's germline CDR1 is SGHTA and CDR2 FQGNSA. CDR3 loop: CASSRTGSSEKLFF. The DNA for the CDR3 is TGTGCCAGCAGCCGGACAGGGAGTAGTGAAAAACTGTTTTTT.

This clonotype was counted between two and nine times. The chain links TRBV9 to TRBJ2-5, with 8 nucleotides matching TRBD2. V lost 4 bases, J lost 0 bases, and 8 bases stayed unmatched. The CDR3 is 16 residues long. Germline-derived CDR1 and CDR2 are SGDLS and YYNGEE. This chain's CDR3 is CASSPHSGTHQETQYF. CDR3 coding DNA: TGTGCCAGCAGCCCCCATAGCGGGACTCACCAAGAGACCCAGTACTTC.

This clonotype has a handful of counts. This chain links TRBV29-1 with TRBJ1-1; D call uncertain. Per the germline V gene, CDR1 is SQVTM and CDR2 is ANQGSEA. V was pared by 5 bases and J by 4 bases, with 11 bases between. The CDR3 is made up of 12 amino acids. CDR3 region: CSVRRGITEAFF. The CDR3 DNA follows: TGCAGCGTTCGGCGGGGTATCACTGAAGCTTTCTTT. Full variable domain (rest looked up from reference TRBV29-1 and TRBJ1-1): SAVISQKPSRDICQRGTSLTIQCQVDSQVTMMFWYRQQPGQSLTLIATANQGSEATYESGFVIDKFPISRPNLTFSTLTVSNMSPEDSSIYLCSVRRGITEAFFGQGTRLTVV.

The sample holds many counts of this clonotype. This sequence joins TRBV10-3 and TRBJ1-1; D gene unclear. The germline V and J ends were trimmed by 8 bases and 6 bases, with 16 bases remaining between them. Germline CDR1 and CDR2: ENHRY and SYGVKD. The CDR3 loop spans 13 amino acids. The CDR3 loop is CAISTPLKAEAFF. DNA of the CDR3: TGTGCCATCTCAACCCCCCTTAAAGCTGAAGCTTTCTTT.

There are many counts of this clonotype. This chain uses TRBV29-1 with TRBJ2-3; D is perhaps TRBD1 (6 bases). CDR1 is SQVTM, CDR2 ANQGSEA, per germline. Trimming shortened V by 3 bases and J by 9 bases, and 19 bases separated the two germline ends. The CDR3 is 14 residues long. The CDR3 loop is CSVDRQGRAGTQYF. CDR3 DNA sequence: TGCAGCGTTGATCGCCAGGGGCGGGCAGGGACGCAGTATTTT.

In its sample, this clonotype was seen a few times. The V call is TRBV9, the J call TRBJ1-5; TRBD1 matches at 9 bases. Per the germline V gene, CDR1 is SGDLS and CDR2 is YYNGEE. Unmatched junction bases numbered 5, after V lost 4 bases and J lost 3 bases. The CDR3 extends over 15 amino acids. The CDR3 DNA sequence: TGTGCCAGCAGCCCTCGGACAGGGGACAATCAGCCCCAGCATTTT. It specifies CASSPRTGDNQPQHF.

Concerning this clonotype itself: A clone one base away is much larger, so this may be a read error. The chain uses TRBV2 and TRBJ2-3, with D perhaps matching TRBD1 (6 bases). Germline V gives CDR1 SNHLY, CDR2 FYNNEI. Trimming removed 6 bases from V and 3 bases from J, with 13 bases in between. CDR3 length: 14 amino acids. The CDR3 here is CASRSTGFTDTQYF. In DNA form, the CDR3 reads TGTGCCAGCAGGTCGACAGGTTTTACAGATACGCAGTATTTT.

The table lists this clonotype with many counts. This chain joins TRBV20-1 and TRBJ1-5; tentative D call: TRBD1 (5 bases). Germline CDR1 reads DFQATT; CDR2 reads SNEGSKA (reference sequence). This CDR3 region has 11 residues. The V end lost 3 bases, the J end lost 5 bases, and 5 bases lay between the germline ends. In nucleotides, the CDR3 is TGCAGTGCTAGGGGGGATCAGCCCCAGCATTTT. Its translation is CSARGDQPQHF.

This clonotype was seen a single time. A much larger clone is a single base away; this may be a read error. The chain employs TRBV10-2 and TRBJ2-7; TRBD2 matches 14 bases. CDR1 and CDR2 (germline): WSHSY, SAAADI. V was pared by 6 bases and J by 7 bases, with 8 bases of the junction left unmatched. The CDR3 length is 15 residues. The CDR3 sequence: CASRAGTSGRNEQYF. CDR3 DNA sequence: TGCGCCAGCAGAGCCGGGACTAGCGGGAGAAATGAGCAGTACTTC.

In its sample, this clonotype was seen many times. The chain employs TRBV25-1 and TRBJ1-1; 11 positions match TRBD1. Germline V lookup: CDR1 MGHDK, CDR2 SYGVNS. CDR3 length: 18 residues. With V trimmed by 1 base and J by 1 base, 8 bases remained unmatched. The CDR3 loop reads CASSELNGQGAGNTEAFF. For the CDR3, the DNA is TGTGCCAGCAGTGAATTAAATGGACAGGGGGCTGGGAACACTGAAGCTTTCTTT. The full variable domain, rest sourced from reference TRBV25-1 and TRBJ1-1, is EADIYQTPRYLVIGTGKKITLECSQTMGHDKMYWYQQDPGMELHLIHYSYGVNSTEKGDLSSESTVSRIRTEHFPLTLESARPSHTSQYLCASSELNGQGAGNTEAFFGQGTRLTVV.

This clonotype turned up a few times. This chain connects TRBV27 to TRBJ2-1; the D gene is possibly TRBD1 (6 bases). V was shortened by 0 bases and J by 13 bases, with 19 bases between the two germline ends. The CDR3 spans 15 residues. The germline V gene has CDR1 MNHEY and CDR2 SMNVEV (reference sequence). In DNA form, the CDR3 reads TGTGCCAGCAGTTTATCAAGCCAGGGGAAAAAGACCCAGTTCTTC. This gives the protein CASSLSSQGKKTQFF.

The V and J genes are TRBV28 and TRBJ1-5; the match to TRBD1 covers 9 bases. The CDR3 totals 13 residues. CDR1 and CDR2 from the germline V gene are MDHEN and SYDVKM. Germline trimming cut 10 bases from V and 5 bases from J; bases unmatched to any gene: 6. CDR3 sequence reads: CATRTGVHQPQHF. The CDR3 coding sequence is TGTGCCACTCGGACAGGGGTACATCAGCCCCAGCATTTT.

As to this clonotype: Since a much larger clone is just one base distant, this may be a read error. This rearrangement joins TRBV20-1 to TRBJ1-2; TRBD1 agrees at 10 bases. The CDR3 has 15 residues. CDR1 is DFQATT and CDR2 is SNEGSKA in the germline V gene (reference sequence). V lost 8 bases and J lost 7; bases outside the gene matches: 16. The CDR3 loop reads CSIEGLGQGISGYTF. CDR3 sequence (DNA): TGCAGTATAGAGGGCCTGGGACAGGGGATCTCTGGCTACACCTTC.

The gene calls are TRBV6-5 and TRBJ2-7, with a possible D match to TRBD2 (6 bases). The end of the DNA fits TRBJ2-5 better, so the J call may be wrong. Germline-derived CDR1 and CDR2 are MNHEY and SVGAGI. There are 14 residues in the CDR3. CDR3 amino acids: CASSYSTSGETQYF. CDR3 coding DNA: TGTGCCAGCAGTTACTCGACTAGTGGGGAGACCCAGTACTTC.

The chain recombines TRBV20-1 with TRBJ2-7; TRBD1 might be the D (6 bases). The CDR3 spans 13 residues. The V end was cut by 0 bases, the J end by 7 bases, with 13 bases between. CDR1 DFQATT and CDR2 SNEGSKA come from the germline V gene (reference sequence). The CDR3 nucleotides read TGCAGTGCTAGAGACAGGGGTTTTTTGGAGCAGTACTTC. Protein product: CSARDRGFLEQYF.

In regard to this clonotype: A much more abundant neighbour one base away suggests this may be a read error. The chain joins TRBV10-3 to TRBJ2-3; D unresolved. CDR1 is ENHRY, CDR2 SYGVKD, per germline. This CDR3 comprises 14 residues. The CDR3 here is CVISEFSFWDTQYF. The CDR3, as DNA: TGTGTCATCAGTGAGTTTTCCTTTTGGGATACGCAGTATTTT.

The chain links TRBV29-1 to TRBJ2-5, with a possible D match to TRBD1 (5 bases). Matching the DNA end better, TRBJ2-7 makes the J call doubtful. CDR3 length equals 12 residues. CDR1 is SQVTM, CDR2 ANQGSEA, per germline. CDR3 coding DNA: TGCAGCGGTGGCAGGGATCCCTACGAGCAGTACTTC. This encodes CSGGRDPYEQYF.

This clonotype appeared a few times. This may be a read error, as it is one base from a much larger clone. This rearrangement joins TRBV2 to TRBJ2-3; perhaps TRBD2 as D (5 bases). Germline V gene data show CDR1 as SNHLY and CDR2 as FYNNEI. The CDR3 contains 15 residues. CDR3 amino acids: CASSEFGGPTDMQYF. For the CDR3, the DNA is TGTGCCAGCAGTGAATTTGGCGGGCCCACAGATATGCAGTATTTT.

This CDR3 reads CASSSQDRAGNTIYF. The CDR3 DNA sequence: TGCGCCAGCAGCTCCCAGGACAGGGCTGGAAACACCATATATTTT. The rearrangement joins TRBV5-1 to TRBJ1-3; the match to TRBD1 covers 8 bases. The germline V gene has CDR1 SGHRS and CDR2 YFSETQ. CDR3 length: 15 amino acids. The J segment lost 2 bases and the V segment lost 3 bases, leaving 4 bases of the junction unmatched. The whole variable domain, remainder taken from reference TRBV5-1 and TRBJ1-3, is KAGVTQTPRYLIKTRGQQVTLSCSPISGHRSVSWYQQTPGQGLQFLFEYFSETQRNKGNFPGRFSGRQFSNSRSEMNVSTLELGDSALYLCASSSQDRAGNTIYFGEGSWLTVV.

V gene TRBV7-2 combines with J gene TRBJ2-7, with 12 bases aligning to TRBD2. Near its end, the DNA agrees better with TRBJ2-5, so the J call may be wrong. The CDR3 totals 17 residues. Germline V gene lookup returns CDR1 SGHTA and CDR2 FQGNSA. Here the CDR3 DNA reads TGTGCCAGCAGCCCAAACTTACTAGCGGGAGGCGGGGAGACCCAGTACTTC. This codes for CASSPNLLAGGGETQYF.

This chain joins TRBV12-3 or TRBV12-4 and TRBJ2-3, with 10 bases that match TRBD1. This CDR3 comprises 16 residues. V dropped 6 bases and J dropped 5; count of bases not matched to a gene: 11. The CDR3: CASRSGQGRFGDTQYF. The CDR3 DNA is TGTGCCAGCAGGTCGGGACAGGGGAGGTTCGGAGATACGCAGTATTTT.

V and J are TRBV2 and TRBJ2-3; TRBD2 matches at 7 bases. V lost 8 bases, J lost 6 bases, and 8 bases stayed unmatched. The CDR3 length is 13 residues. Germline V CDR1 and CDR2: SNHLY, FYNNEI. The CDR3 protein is CASVRDYVDTQYF. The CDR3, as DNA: TGTGCCAGCGTCCGGGACTACGTCGATACGCAGTATTTT.

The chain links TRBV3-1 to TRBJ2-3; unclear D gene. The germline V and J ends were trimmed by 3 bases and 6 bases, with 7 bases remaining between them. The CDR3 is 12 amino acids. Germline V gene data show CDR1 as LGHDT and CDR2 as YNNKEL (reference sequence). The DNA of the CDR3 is TGTGCCAGCAGCCAGAGTATTGATACGCAGTATTTT. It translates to CASSQSIDTQYF.

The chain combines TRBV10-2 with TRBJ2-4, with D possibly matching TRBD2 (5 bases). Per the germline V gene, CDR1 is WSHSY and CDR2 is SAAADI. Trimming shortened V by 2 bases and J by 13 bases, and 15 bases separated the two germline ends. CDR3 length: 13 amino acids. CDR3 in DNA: TGCGCCAGCAGTGAGATTGGACTGGGTGAGCAGTACTTC. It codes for CASSEIGLGEQYF.

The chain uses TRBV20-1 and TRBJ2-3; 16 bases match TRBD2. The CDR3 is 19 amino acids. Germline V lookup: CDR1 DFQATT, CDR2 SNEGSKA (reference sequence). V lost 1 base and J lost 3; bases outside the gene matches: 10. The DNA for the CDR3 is TGCAGTGCTAGAGGACCGGGACTAGCGGGAGGGAGTGGAACAGATACGCAGTATTTT. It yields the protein CSARGPGLAGGSGTDTQYF.

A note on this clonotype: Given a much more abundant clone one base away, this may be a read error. The CDR3 sequence is CASSPRLVGADTQYF. The CDR3 DNA reads TGTGCCAGCAGCCCCCGACTAGTGGGAGCAGATACGCAGTATTTT. J is TRBJ2-3 and V is TRBV12-3 or TRBV12-4, with a weak D call TRBD2 (6 bases). This CDR3 has 15 residues. The ends were cut back, 6 bases at V and 4 bases at J, with 17 bases in the middle.

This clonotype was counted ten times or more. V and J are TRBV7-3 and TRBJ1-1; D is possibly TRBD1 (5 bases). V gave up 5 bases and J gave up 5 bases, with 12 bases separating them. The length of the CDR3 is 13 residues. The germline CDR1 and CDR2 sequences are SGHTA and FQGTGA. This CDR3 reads CASSTRDGTEAFF. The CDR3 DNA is TGTGCCAGCAGCACCCGGGACGGAACTGAAGCTTTCTTT.